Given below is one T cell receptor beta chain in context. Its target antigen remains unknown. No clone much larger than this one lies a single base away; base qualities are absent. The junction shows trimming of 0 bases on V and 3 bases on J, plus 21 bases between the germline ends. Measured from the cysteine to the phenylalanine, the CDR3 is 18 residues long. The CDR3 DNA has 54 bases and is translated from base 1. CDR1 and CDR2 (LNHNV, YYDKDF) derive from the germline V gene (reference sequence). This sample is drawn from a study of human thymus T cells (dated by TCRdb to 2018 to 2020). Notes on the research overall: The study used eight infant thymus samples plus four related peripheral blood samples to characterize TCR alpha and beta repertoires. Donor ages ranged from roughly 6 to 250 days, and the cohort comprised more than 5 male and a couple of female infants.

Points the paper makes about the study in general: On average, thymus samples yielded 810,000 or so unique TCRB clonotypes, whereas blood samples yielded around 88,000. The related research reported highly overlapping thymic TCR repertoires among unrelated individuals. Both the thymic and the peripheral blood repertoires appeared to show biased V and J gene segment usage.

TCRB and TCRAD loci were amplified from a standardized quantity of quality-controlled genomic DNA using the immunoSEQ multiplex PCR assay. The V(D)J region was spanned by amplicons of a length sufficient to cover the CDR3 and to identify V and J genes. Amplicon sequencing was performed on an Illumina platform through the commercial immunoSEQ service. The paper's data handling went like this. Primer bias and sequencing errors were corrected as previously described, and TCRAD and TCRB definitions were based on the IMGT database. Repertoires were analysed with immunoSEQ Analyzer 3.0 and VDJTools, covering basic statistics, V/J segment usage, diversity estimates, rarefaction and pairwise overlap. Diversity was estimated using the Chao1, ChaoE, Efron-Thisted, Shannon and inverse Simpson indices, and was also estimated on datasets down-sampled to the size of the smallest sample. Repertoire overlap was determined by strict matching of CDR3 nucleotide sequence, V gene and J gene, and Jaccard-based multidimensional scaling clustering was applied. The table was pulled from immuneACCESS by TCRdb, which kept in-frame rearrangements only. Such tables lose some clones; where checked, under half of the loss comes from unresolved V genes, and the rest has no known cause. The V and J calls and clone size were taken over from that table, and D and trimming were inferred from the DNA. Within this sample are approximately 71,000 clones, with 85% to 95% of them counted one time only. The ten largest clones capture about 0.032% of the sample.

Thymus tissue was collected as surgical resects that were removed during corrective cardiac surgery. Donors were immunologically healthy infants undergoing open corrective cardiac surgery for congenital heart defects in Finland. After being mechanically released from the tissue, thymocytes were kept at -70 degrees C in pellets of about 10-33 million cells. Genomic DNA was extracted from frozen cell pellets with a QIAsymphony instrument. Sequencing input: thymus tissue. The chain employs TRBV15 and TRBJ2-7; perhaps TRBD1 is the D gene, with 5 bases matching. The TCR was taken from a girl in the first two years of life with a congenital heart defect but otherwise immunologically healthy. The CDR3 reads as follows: CATSRDAGLSPRYYEQYF. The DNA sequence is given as TGTGCCACCAGCAGAGACGCAGGGCTCTCACCTCGTTACTACGAGCAGTACTTC.